Presented here are 14 T cell receptor beta chains from one specimen sequenced in a study of T cell repertoires in cytomegalovirus infection. TCRdb itself ran the reads through MiXCR, one entry per CDR3 protein. The sample has 360,000 or so distinct CDR3 sequences, roughly a third seen once. These TCRs are of unknown antigen specificity. This sample comprised cultured PBMCs, obtained from culture after CMV antigen stimulation. These receptors were obtained from a human donor in good health (CMV status not recorded). Some clones in this sample may be carry-over from other donors' samples.

This clonotype was detected many times. The chain couples TRBV6-2 or TRBV6-3 to TRBJ2-1; D remains ambiguous. The germline V gene encodes CDR1 MNHEY and CDR2 SVGEGT. This CDR3 is built from 11 residues. DNA for the CDR3: TGTGCAGCGAGCACCTACAATGAGCAGTTCTTC. Its translation is CAASTYNEQFF.

The rearrangement links TRBV4-3 to TRBJ2-6; D not certain. This CDR3 spans 15 amino acids. V was shortened by 4 bases and J by 0 bases, with 7 bases between the two germline ends. CDR1 is LGHNA and CDR2 is YSLEER in the germline V gene. The CDR3: CASSPGASGANVLTF. In nucleotides, the CDR3 is TGCGCCAGCAGCCCTGGAGCCTCTGGGGCCAACGTCCTGACTTTC.

This clonotype showed up just a few times. The chain has TRBV7-2 and TRBJ2-1; 8 nucleotides match TRBD2. The CDR3 is 17 residues long. J lost 6 bases, V lost 0 bases, and 10 bases had no gene match. CDR1 and CDR2 (germline): SGHTA, FQGNSA. CDR3 DNA sequence: TGTGCCAGCAGCTTAGCGAAAGGGACGGGAGGGCGCAATGAGCAGTTCTTC. It is translated as CASSLAKGTGGRNEQFF. Full variable domain (rest looked up from reference TRBV7-2 and TRBJ2-1): GAGVSQSPSNKVTEKGKDVELRCDPISGHTALYWYRQSLGQGLEFLIYFQGNSAPDKSGLPSDRFSAERTGGSVSTLTIQRTQQEDSAVYLCASSLAKGTGGRNEQFFGPGTRLTVL.

The V call is TRBV5-1, the J call TRBJ2-1; 8 nucleotides align to TRBD1. Germline V gene sequence: CDR1 SGHRS, CDR2 YFSETQ. V lost 7 bases to trimming and J lost 8 bases; unmatched junction nucleotides: 8. The CDR3 contains 13 residues. Here the CDR3 DNA reads TGCGCCAGCTATTTCCAGGGGGCCGATGAGCAGTTCTTC. As protein: CASYFQGADEQFF.

The chain couples TRBV7-8 to TRBJ1-4; no definite D call. V was trimmed by 5 bases and J by 13 bases, leaving 20 bases between them. The CDR3 is 14 amino acids. CDR1 and CDR2 (germline): SGHVS, FQNEAQ. The CDR3 nucleotides are TGTGCCAGCAGCCACTACGGACCCGCCCCGGGACTGTTTTTT. Residues: CASSHYGPAPGLFF.

This clonotype has more than one count but fewer than ten. J is TRBJ2-5 and V is TRBV7-2; TRBD1 agrees at 8 bases. The CDR3 is 15 amino acids. The V gene's germline CDR1 is SGHTA and CDR2 FQGNSA. The ends lost 5 bases at V and 0 bases at J; junction bases unmatched: 5. Here the CDR3 reads CASSNTGGYQETQYF. As DNA, the CDR3 is TGTGCCAGCAGCAATACAGGGGGGTACCAAGAGACCCAGTACTTC. Together with reference TRBV7-2 and TRBJ2-5, the CDR3 gives the full variable domain: GAGVSQSPSNKVTEKGKDVELRCDPISGHTALYWYRQSLGQGLEFLIYFQGNSAPDKSGLPSDRFSAERTGGSVSTLTIQRTQQEDSAVYLCASSNTGGYQETQYFGPGTRLLVL.

This clonotype has only a few counts. V is TRBV7-8 and J is TRBJ2-1; D assignment may be TRBD1 or TRBD2 (5 bases each). Trimming took off 0 bases at V and 11 bases at J, with 20 bases between the two ends. The CDR3 length is 16 residues. The germline gives CDR1 SGHVS, CDR2 FQNEAQ. The CDR3 region is CASSLAARDAQLQQFF. CDR3 in DNA: TGTGCCAGCAGCTTAGCGGCCCGGGACGCTCAACTCCAGCAGTTCTTC.

The chain couples TRBV11-3 to TRBJ2-1; the match to TRBD1 covers 7 bases. Unmatched junction bases numbered 14, after V lost 5 bases and J lost 10 bases. The CDR3 contains 15 residues. Per the germline V gene, CDR1 is SGHNT and CDR2 is YENEEA. The CDR3 here is CASSNRLDRVEEQFF. CDR3 sequence (DNA): TGTGCCAGCAGCAACCGGCTCGACAGGGTTGAGGAGCAGTTCTTC.

The chain uses TRBV4-3 and TRBJ2-7; D call uncertain. The germline V gene has CDR1 LGHNA and CDR2 YSLEER. The V end lost 2 bases, the J end lost 6 bases, and 11 bases lay between the germline ends. This CDR3 contains 13 residues. The CDR3 region is CASSQTQQLEQYF. The CDR3 DNA reads as TGCGCCAGCAGCCAAACTCAACAACTCGAGCAGTACTTC.

V is TRBV12-3 or TRBV12-4 and J is TRBJ2-3, with TRBD2 identical over 14 bases. V trimming: 5 bases; J trimming: 5 bases; junction bases outside the gene matches: 6. CDR3 length: 16 amino acids. CDR3 region: CASSLRLAGGGDTQYF. In DNA form, the CDR3 reads TGTGCCAGCAGTCTTAGACTAGCGGGAGGGGGAGATACGCAGTATTTT.

V gene TRBV20-1 combines with J gene TRBJ1-1, with D possibly matching TRBD1 (5 bases). The CDR3 is made up of 11 amino acids. The germline V gene encodes CDR1 DFQATT and CDR2 SNEGSKA (reference sequence). Trimming stripped 4 bases from V and 5 bases from J, with 8 bases between. The CDR3: CSAKGSTEAFF. Here the CDR3 DNA reads TGCAGTGCTAAGGGGTCGACTGAAGCTTTCTTT.

V gene TRBV7-8 combines with J gene TRBJ2-5; 13 nucleotides match TRBD2. The CDR3 covers 20 residues. Unmatched junction bases numbered 19, after V lost 2 bases and J lost 7 bases. Germline CDR1 and CDR2: SGHVS and FQNEAQ. The CDR3 here is CASSLYPTSGRGLNTGTQYF. DNA of the CDR3: TGTGCCAGCAGCTTATACCCCACTAGCGGGAGGGGATTAAACACGGGGACCCAGTACTTC.

This rearrangement joins TRBV15 to TRBJ2-5; D is perhaps TRBD1 (5 bases). Deletions cut 0 bases from V and 5 bases from J, with 19 bases between. Germline V CDR1 and CDR2: LNHNV, YYDKDF (reference sequence). This CDR3 region has 17 residues. This CDR3 is CATSRDRLAGIRETQYF. The CDR3, as DNA: TGTGCCACCAGCAGAGACAGACTGGCAGGGATAAGGGAGACCCAGTACTTC.

This clonotype was seen more than once but under ten times. V is TRBV19 and J is TRBJ2-5, with TRBD2 matching over 10 bases. V trimming: 2 bases; J trimming: 5 bases; junction bases outside the gene matches: 8. The CDR3 covers 16 residues. In germline, CDR1 is LNHDA, CDR2 SQIVND (reference sequence). CDR3 bases: TGTGCCAGTAGTATATCTAGCGGGAGAGCCGCCGAGACCCAGTACTTC. It specifies CASSISSGRAAETQYF.